This T cell receptor beta chain was captured in a study of PD-L1 blockade in urothelial cancer. As for the study in general: At 3 weeks after treatment start (second dose) and again at 6 weeks, blood was analyzed.

The protocol was immunoSEQ multiplex PCR, while the TCRdb copy is restricted to in-frame clones and leaves out a portion. The sample records 45,000 to 60,000 clones, roughly 91% being singletons. Time point in this sample: peripheral blood 6 weeks after treatment start. This CDR3 has 16 residues. Germline CDR1 reads SGHNT; CDR2 reads YYREEE (reference sequence). Deletions cut 0 bases from V and 0 bases from J, with 7 bases between. This sequence was found in a man aged 55 to 70 with urothelial cancer. The sample was PBMCs, taken around atezolizumab (anti-PD-L1) treatment. The chain uses TRBV5-4 and TRBJ2-6, with no clear D. Here the CDR3 DNA reads TGTGCCAGCAGCTTGGTCGTGTTCTCTGGGGCCAACGTCCTGACTTTC. Translated: CASSLVVFSGANVLTF.